The entry below gives a single T cell receptor beta chain sequence along with its context. The entry originates in a study of shared clonotypes between healthy human individuals. This CDR3 contains 16 residues. The ends lost 1 base at V and 0 bases at J; junction bases unmatched: 5. CDR1 and CDR2 from the germline V gene are SGDLS and YYNGEE. Assay used: immunoSEQ multiplex PCR; TCRdb lists only in-frame clones, some missing. Here the sample spans roughly 330,000 clones, approximately 74% being singletons. The chain couples TRBV9 to TRBJ2-3, with 7 positions matching TRBD2. This clonotype originated in a man younger than 45 in good health. What was sequenced was memory CD4+ T cells sorted from blood. Stated subset: CD45RA-negative fraction. CDR3 region: CASSVPLAASTDTQYF. CDR3 sequence (DNA): TGTGCCAGCAGCGTACCCCTAGCGGCTAGCACAGATACGCAGTATTTT.